This T cell receptor (beta chain) appears in the sequencing data of a study of blood T cell repertoires in COVID-19. Sequencing was performed with immunoSEQ multiplex PCR; in TCRdb, only in-frame clones are kept and a portion is missing. The sample consists of a few hundred thousand clones, roughly 84% of them appearing once. This clone was counted once. CDR1 is MRHNA and CDR2 is SNTAGT in the germline V gene. The CDR3 totals 14 residues. V gave up 2 bases and J gave up 4 bases; unmatched junction bases: 2. The receptor was derived from a man aged 45-60 years with active or convalescent COVID-19. The genes are TRBV6-4 and TRBJ2-3, with 8 nucleotides matching TRBD1. The material sequenced was peripheral blood. The CDR3 loop reads CASSDDRGADTQYF. In DNA, the CDR3 is TGTGCCAGCAGTGACGACAGGGGAGCAGATACGCAGTATTTT.